Listed below are T cell receptor beta chains from one sample, sequenced in a study of Graves' ophthalmopathy and Graves' hyperthyroidism. TCRdb re-derived calls from the multiplex PCR reads in MiXCR, one entry per CDR3 protein. The table records more than 1,000,000 distinct CDR3 sequences, around a third of them present only once. Sequenced input: peripheral blood or thyroid tissue (not recorded which). Receptors originate from an adult man with Graves' hyperthyroidism. The CDR3 runs from the conserved cysteine through the conserved F or W. The D gene is left open where the match is weak. Clone size is not always given. Where it is, it says once, few, many or a class for expanded clones.

length: 14
D: TRBD1
size: many
J: TRBJ2-7
V: TRBV14
CDR3: CASRRTGKSYEQYF
DNA: TGTGCCAGCAGACGGACAGGAAAATCCTACGAGCAGTACTTC

length: 15
D: -
size: many
J: TRBJ2-5
V: TRBV24-1
CDR3: CATSDARGNQETQYF
DNA: TGTGCCACCAGTGACGCCCGGGGCAACCAAGAGACCCAGTACTTC

length: 13
D: -
size: few
J: TRBJ1-6
V: TRBV25-1
CDR3: CASLGLNNSPLHF
DNA: TGTGCCAGCCTTGGACTGAACAATTCACCCCTCCACTTT

length: 16
D: TRBD1
size: -
J: TRBJ1-5
V: TRBV2
CDR3: CASSKTGPQSNQPQHF
DNA: TGTGCCAGCAGTAAGACAGGGCCACAGAGCAATCAGCCCCAGCATTTT

length: 14
D: -
size: -
J: TRBJ1-4
V: TRBV7-2
CDR3: CASPTGKGKEKLFF
DNA: TGTGCCAGTCCCACAGGGAAGGGAAAGGAAAAACTGTTTTTT

length: 13
D: -
size: -
J: TRBJ1-1
V: TRBV5-1
CDR3: CASSLIFDGEAFF
DNA: TGCGCCAGCAGCTTGATCTTTGACGGCGAAGCTTTCTTT

length: 17
D: -
size: few
J: TRBJ2-5
V: TRBV10-2
CDR3: CASSELPGARAQETQYF
DNA: TGCGCCAGCAGTGAGCTCCCTGGGGCGAGGGCACAAGAGACCCAGTACTTC

length: 15
D: -
size: few
J: TRBJ2-7
V: TRBV19
CDR3: CASSQDLSISYEQYF
DNA: TGTGCCAGTAGCCAGGACCTCTCCATCTCCTACGAGCAGTACTTC

length: 14
D: -
size: many
J: TRBJ1-2
V: TRBV12-3/TRBV12-4
CDR3: CASSFDSGTVGYTF
DNA: TGTGCCAGCAGTTTCGACTCGGGAACGGTTGGCTACACCTTC

length: 20
D: -
size: many
J: TRBJ1-6
V: TRBV10-3
CDR3: CAISESNRRAGGRVNSPLHF
DNA: TGTGCCATCAGTGAGTCCAATCGGAGGGCGGGCGGCAGGGTGAATTCACCCCTCCACTTT

length: 16
D: TRBD2
size: -
J: TRBJ2-2
V: TRBV2
CDR3: CASSERLAGIVGELFF
DNA: TGTGCCAGCAGTGAAAGACTAGCGGGGATTGTCGGGGAGCTGTTTTTT

length: 13
D: -
size: many
J: TRBJ2-5
V: TRBV20-1
CDR3: CSAGVRIQETQYF
DNA: TGCAGTGCTGGGGTACGGATCCAAGAGACCCAGTACTTC

length: 14
D: -
size: -
J: TRBJ1-3
V: TRBV10-3
CDR3: CASSFSGVGNTIYF
DNA: TGTGCCAGCAGTTTCTCAGGGGTCGGAAACACCATATATTTT